This TCR beta chain was recorded in a study of T cells after yellow fever vaccination. Looking at the study overall: Low-cell-number fractions were prepared with SMART-Seq v4 Ultra Low Input.

Trimming left V 0 bases short and J 7 bases short, with 8 bases between. This CDR3 is 14 amino acids long. CDR1 is SGHRS and CDR2 is YFSETQ in the germline V gene. Ten or more counts support this clonotype. Its antigen is currently unknown. They built TCR cDNA with 5'RACE template switching, a step that put in a universal primer site and UMIs. Via MiXCR, TCRdb re-called the 5' RACE reads, giving one row per CDR3 protein. The sample records some 320,000 distinct CDR3 sequences, approximately 4.5% being singletons. Broader study findings: CD4 and CD8 compartments shared a small share of clonotypes. The presence of abundant clonotypes contaminating from the bulk population was possible in FACS-sorted repertoires.

The genes are TRBV5-1 and TRBJ1-6; the D gene is possibly TRBD1 (5 bases). The material sequenced was PBMCs, taken 15 days after the yellow fever booster vaccination. This clonotype was obtained from a man aged 18 to 35 who received the YFV17D yellow fever vaccine. For the CDR3, the DNA is TGCGCCAGCAGCTTGGCAGGGCGGAATTCACCCCTCCACTTT. This codes for CASSLAGRNSPLHF.